One TCR beta chain is described in this entry. The antigen remains unidentified. TCR beta libraries were built with iRepertoire HTBI primers and Arm-PCR of CDR3 regions. TCRdb re-called the multiplex PCR reads through MiXCR, storing one row per CDR3 protein. Among 350,000 to 500,000 distinct CDR3 sequences listed, roughly 15% were seen once. Time point of the sample: newly diagnosed GD, antithyroid drugs for less than 3 months. There was RNA extracted from PBMCs, and the TCR library was made from it. This sample was included in a study of regulatory T cells in long-lasting Graves disease. General study results and limits: Accuracy could have been hurt by small sample size. Persistent cases favored TRBV28, TRBJ1-2 and TRBJ2-5.

The germline CDR1 and CDR2 sequences are LNHDA and SQIVND (reference sequence). Losses at the gene ends were 3 bases for V and 5 bases for J; bases not matched to a gene: 12. The CDR3 has 18 amino acids. These same records also appear under a second study, on T cells in Graves' hyperthyroidism and ophthalmopathy. This second study says: Researchers defined stable Graves' hyperthyroidism as no ophthalmopathy progression within 18 months. RT-PCR in the first round (using the HTBI primer set) targeted the TCR CDR3.

The genes are TRBV19 and TRBJ2-2, with 10 bases identical to TRBD2. This sample comprised peripheral blood mononuclear cells (PBMCs), obtained at new diagnosis, from a patient treated with antithyroid drugs. The TCR comes from a woman aged 25 to 45 with Graves disease. In DNA form, the CDR3 reads TGTGCCAGTAGTATCTCTCTGGCTAGCGGGAGATCTACCGGGGAGCTGTTTTTT. This codes for CASSISLASGRSTGELFF.